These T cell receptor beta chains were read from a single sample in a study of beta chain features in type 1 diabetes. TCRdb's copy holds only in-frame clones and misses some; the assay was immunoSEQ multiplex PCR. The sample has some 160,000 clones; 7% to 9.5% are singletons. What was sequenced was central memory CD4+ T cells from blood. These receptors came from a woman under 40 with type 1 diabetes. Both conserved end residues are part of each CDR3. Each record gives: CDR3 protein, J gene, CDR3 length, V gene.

CDR3 protein: CAIRGSQGNTEAFF; J gene: TRBJ1-1; CDR3 length: 14; V gene: TRBV10-3
CDR3 protein: CASSVSTGGNYGYTF; J gene: TRBJ1-2; CDR3 length: 15; V gene: TRBV9
CDR3 protein: CAISESPDPQYF; J gene: TRBJ2-7; CDR3 length: 12; V gene: TRBV10-3
CDR3 protein: CASSSSGYEQYF; J gene: TRBJ2-7; CDR3 length: 12; V gene: TRBV5-4
CDR3 protein: CSAPRGDTQYF; J gene: TRBJ2-3; CDR3 length: 11; V gene: TRBV20-1
CDR3 protein: CASSASWTEKAFF; J gene: TRBJ1-1; CDR3 length: 13; V gene: TRBV7-3
CDR3 protein: CASSYSLAADYEQYF; J gene: TRBJ2-7; CDR3 length: 15; V gene: TRBV6-6
CDR3 protein: CASSYQSEAFF; J gene: TRBJ1-1; CDR3 length: 11; V gene: TRBV6-6
CDR3 protein: CASSQSPGGGRGNQPQHF; J gene: TRBJ1-5; CDR3 length: 18; V gene: TRBV23-1
CDR3 protein: CASSSASGSFGNEQFF; J gene: TRBJ2-1; CDR3 length: 16; V gene: TRBV5-1
CDR3 protein: CASSLGGGVSQPQHF; J gene: TRBJ1-5; CDR3 length: 15; V gene: TRBV5-6
CDR3 protein: CASRFGGGETQYF; J gene: TRBJ2-5; CDR3 length: 13; V gene: TRBV6-1